Listed below are T cell receptor beta chains from one sample, sequenced in a study of human thymus T cells. Generated by immunoSEQ multiplex PCR, the TCRdb table keeps only in-frame clones and is missing some. The sample comprises 75,000 to 90,000 clones, 95% to 98% of which are singletons, and 0.031% rests with the top ten. The sequenced sample consisted of thymus tissue. These receptors were collected from a boy under two years old with a congenital heart defect but otherwise immunologically healthy. CDR3s include the opening cysteine and the closing phenylalanine or tryptophan. D genes are given only for firm matches. Not every row has a clone size; where given, it reads once, few, many or a size class.

j_call,clone_size,d_call,v_call,cdr3_nt,cdr3_aa
TRBJ2-1,-,TRBD2,TRBV2,TGTGCCAGAGAAGGGGAGGGGACCTCCTACAATGAGCAGTTCTTC,CAREGEGTSYNEQFF
TRBJ1-5,-,-,TRBV18,TGTGCCAGCTCACCGTACAGGGAGGAGAGCAATCAGCCCCAGCATTTT,CASSPYREESNQPQHF
TRBJ2-1,-,TRBD2,TRBV19,TGTGCCAGTCGCGGGAGGCATTTTGGGTACAATGAGCAGTTCTTC,CASRGRHFGYNEQFF
TRBJ1-5,-,TRBD1,TRBV15,TGTGCCACCCGGGACAGGCGCAATCAGCCCCAGCATTTT,CATRDRRNQPQHF
TRBJ1-3,-,-,TRBV19,TGTGCCAGTAGTATAGTAGTCCAGAGCTTGCCTTCTGGAAACACCATATATTTT,CASSIVVQSLPSGNTIYF
TRBJ1-1,-,-,TRBV15,TGTGCCACCAGCAGAGGGGGCAGTCCTCATGAAGTTTTCTTT,CATSRGGSPHEVFF
TRBJ2-4,-,-,TRBV27,TGTGCCAGCAGTTTATCGAGTCCTACCGAGGTACCAAACATTCAGTACTTC,CASSLSSPTEVPNIQYF
TRBJ2-1,-,TRBD2,TRBV5-4,TGTGCCAGCAGCTTGCCAGCTAGCGGGCACAATGAGCAGTTCTTC,CASSLPASGHNEQFF
TRBJ1-4,-,-,TRBV5-6,TGTGCCAGCAGCTTGGTGGGCAAGAATGATGAAAAACTGTTTTTT,CASSLVGKNDEKLFF
TRBJ2-7,-,TRBD2,TRBV19,TGTGCCAGTAGTATAGTGGGACTAGCGGGGGAATACGAGCAGTACTTC,CASSIVGLAGEYEQYF
TRBJ1-5,-,TRBD1,TRBV28,TGTGCCAGCAGCTCGATGCCGGGACAGGGAGTCGGGATCAATCAGCCCCAGCATTTT,CASSSMPGQGVGINQPQHF
TRBJ2-7,-,-,TRBV7-2,TGTGCCAGCAGCTCCTACTACGAGCAGTACTTC,CASSSYYEQYF
TRBJ1-6,few,-,TRBV30,TGTGCCTGGAGGGATCTCAGTAATTCACCCCTCCACTTT,CAWRDLSNSPLHF
TRBJ2-7,-,TRBD2,TRBV2,TGTGCCAGCAGTGAAGCGGGAGCTAGCGGGGGCCCGTACTTC,CASSEAGASGGPYF
TRBJ2-5,-,-,TRBV9,TGTGCCAGCAGCGTAGTCCCCCATGAGGGGGGATCCCAGGAGACCCAGTACTTC,CASSVVPHEGGSQETQYF
TRBJ2-7,-,-,TRBV5-4,TGTGCCAGCAGCTTGGGAGTCGGTGGTGTGAGGGCCGCGGGGACCTACGAGCAGTACTTC,CASSLGVGGVRAAGTYEQYF
TRBJ2-7,-,-,TRBV6-5,TGTGCCAGCAGTTCCATTATACACGAGCAGTACTTC,CASSSIIHEQYF
TRBJ2-7,-,-,TRBV27,TGTGCCAGCAGTTCCCTCACTGGTAGGACCCCTCCCTACGAGCAGTACTTC,CASSSLTGRTPPYEQYF
TRBJ1-4,-,TRBD1,TRBV27,TGTGCCAGCAGTATTCTAACACCGGGACAGGGGAATGAAAAACTGTTTTTT,CASSILTPGQGNEKLFF
TRBJ2-7,-,-,TRBV28,TGTGCCAGCAGAGACTCGGGTCACACCTCCTACGAGCAGTACTTC,CASRDSGHTSYEQYF
TRBJ2-7,-,TRBD1,TRBV7-9,TGTGCCAGCAGCCCTAGGGACAGGTCCTACGAGCAGTACTTC,CASSPRDRSYEQYF
TRBJ2-3,-,-,TRBV27,TGTGCCAGCTGCCCAGGTTTCAGGAAGGCAGATACGCAGTATTTT,CASCPGFRKADTQYF
TRBJ2-7,once,-,TRBV11-2,TGTGCCAGCACCCCACCGTCCGGGGGCTACGAGCAGTACTTC,CASTPPSGGYEQYF
TRBJ2-5,-,-,TRBV7-9,TGTGCCAGCAGCACCACACAGGGTCGGGGGACCCAGTACTTC,CASSTTQGRGTQYF
TRBJ2-1,-,TRBD2,TRBV5-6,TGTGCCAGCAGCTCCTCTAGCGGGGGGGCCTATTGCGAGCAGTTCTTC,CASSSSSGGAYCEQFF
TRBJ1-1,-,TRBD1,TRBV28,TGTGCCAGCAGTTCCGGGACAGGGGCTGAAGCTTTCTTT,CASSSGTGAEAFF
TRBJ1-4,-,TRBD1,TRBV9,TGTGCCAGCAGCCCCCAGGGGGCCCCGGAGGAAAAACTGTTTTTT,CASSPQGAPEEKLFF
TRBJ1-3,once,-,TRBV28,TGTGCCAGCAGTTTGCCGGGGACTGGAAACACCATATATTTT,CASSLPGTGNTIYF
TRBJ2-3,-,-,TRBV10-3,TGTGCCATCAGTGAGTCGCAAGGGATTGGCACAGATACGCAGTATTTT,CAISESQGIGTDTQYF
TRBJ2-7,-,TRBD1,TRBV27,TGTGCCAGCAGTTACGGGACAGGGGTCTACGAGCAGTACTTC,CASSYGTGVYEQYF
TRBJ2-2,-,TRBD1,TRBV15,TGTGCCACCAGCAGATCACAGGGGGCGAACACCGGGGAGCTGTTTTTT,CATSRSQGANTGELFF
TRBJ2-5,-,TRBD1,TRBV7-4,TGTGCCAGCAGTCGAATGGACAGGGCGGAAGAGACCCAGTACTTC,CASSRMDRAEETQYF
TRBJ1-4,-,-,TRBV28,TGTGCCAGCAGTTTACAGGACCGTAATGAAAAACTGTTTTTT,CASSLQDRNEKLFF
TRBJ2-7,-,TRBD2,TRBV19,TGTGCCAGTGGTCTAAAAGGAAAACTTATCGCTAGCGGGTCCTACGAGCAGTACTTC,CASGLKGKLIASGSYEQYF
TRBJ2-7,-,-,TRBV12-5,TGTGCTAGTGGTTTACCCAACCTCTCTAGCTTCCACTCCTACGAGCAGTACTTC,CASGLPNLSSFHSYEQYF
TRBJ2-1,-,-,TRBV5-6,TGTGCCAGCAGCCCTGATCAAGGGGAGCGGCAGTTCTTC,CASSPDQGERQFF
TRBJ2-4,-,-,TRBV1,TGCACCAGCAGCCAAGTCTCCGGGGGGCGTAACATTCAGTACTTC,CTSSQVSGGRNIQYF
TRBJ1-3,-,TRBD1,TRBV4-3,TGCGCCAGCAACGACAGGGGGGGCTCTGGAAACACCATATATTTT,CASNDRGGSGNTIYF
TRBJ1-2,once,-,TRBV4-3,TGCGCCAGCAGCCAATCGGGGGGTAACTATGGCTACACCTTC,CASSQSGGNYGYTF
TRBJ2-5,-,TRBD2,TRBV7-2,TGTGCCAGCAGCCGACTGCGAGCGGCTAGCGGGGGCCAAGAGACCCAGTACTTC,CASSRLRAASGGQETQYF
TRBJ1-2,-,-,TRBV14,TGTGCCAGCAGCGCCCGGGCCTATAACTATGGCTACACCTTC,CASSARAYNYGYTF
TRBJ1-6,-,TRBD1,TRBV19,TGTGCCAGTAGTCCAAGGGACAGGGGCTCCTATAATTCACCCCTCCACTTT,CASSPRDRGSYNSPLHF
TRBJ2-2,-,TRBD1,TRBV6-1,TGTGCCAGCAGTGATATAGTTGGCAGGGGGCAAAACGGGGAGCTGTTTTTT,CASSDIVGRGQNGELFF
TRBJ1-4,-,TRBD1,TRBV5-6,TGTGCCAGCAGCTTGACAGGGGGGCTTAATGAAAAACTGTTTTTT,CASSLTGGLNEKLFF
TRBJ1-2,-,-,TRBV6-6,TGTGCCAGCACCCCGAACGGGAGGGGCCGGAACTATGGCTACACCTTC,CASTPNGRGRNYGYTF
TRBJ2-3,once,TRBD2,TRBV28,TGTGCCAGCAGTTTACCCAGGGGACTAGTGGGCACAGATACGCAGTATTTT,CASSLPRGLVGTDTQYF
TRBJ2-2,once,-,TRBV10-3,TGTGCCATATCGCCAGCAGGTAGCTTCACCGGGGAGCTGTTTTTT,CAISPAGSFTGELFF
TRBJ1-5,-,-,TRBV4-1,TGCGCCAGCAGCCAAGTGGTCCAGGGGTCCCCCAGGAGCAATCAGCCCCAGCATTTT,CASSQVVQGSPRSNQPQHF
TRBJ2-1,-,TRBD2,TRBV27,TGTGCCAGCAGTTTATCCTTAGCGGGAGGTGAAATCCCCTACAATGAGCAGTTCTTC,CASSLSLAGGEIPYNEQFF
TRBJ2-1,-,-,TRBV18,TGTGCCAGCTCACCTTCGTGGTGGGGTGTTTTCTACAATGAGCAGTTCTTC,CASSPSWWGVFYNEQFF
TRBJ2-5,-,-,TRBV28,TGTGCCAGCAGTTTTGTTGGAAAGGGGGAGACCCAGTACTTC,CASSFVGKGETQYF
TRBJ1-4,once,-,TRBV11-2,TGTGCCAGCAGCTTAGATGGGACTTATGAACTGTTTTTT,CASSLDGTYELFF
TRBJ2-7,-,TRBD1,TRBV10-1,TGCGCCAGCAGTGAGCCTGACAGGGTCGAGCAGTACTTC,CASSEPDRVEQYF
TRBJ1-1,-,-,TRBV6-1,TGTGCCAGCAGTGGGAAGGGTAAGACAGCGACGAACACTGAAGCTTTCTTT,CASSGKGKTATNTEAFF
TRBJ2-2,-,TRBD1,TRBV5-6,TGTGCCAGCAGCTTAAACCGGGACAGGGGTGTCGGGGAGCTGTTTTTT,CASSLNRDRGVGELFF
TRBJ2-7,-,TRBD1,TRBV14,TGTGCCAGCAGCCAAGGGACAGGGCCGAGGTTCCACGAGCAGTACTTC,CASSQGTGPRFHEQYF
TRBJ2-7,-,TRBD2,TRBV10-2,TGCGCCAGCAGTGATAGCGGGATCTACGAGCAGTACTTC,CASSDSGIYEQYF
TRBJ2-5,-,-,TRBV10-3,TGTGCCATCAGTGTCAAGGCGGGAAAGGAGACCCAGTACTTC,CAISVKAGKETQYF
TRBJ1-1,once,-,TRBV15,TGTGCCACCTCTACTGACAGCCAGAACACTGAAGCTTTCTTT,CATSTDSQNTEAFF